This T cell receptor (beta chain) was captured in a study of Graves' ophthalmopathy and Graves' hyperthyroidism. Background on the study: Prior to any treatment, peripheral blood was collected at the time of initial diagnosis. Overall study results and limits: A model of 13 signatures distinguished ophthalmopathy from stable hyperthyroidism at under 90% sensitivity and approximately 81% specificity.

This clonotype was seen at least ten times. Its antigen remains unidentified. CDR1 is SGHNT and CDR2 is YYREEE in the germline V gene (reference sequence). The CDR3 totals 14 residues. Germline trimming cut 4 bases from V and 3 bases from J; bases unmatched to any gene: 3. Ophthalmopathy-affected donors exhibited moderate-to-severe activity, CAS ≥3, NOSPECS ≥4, and duration under 3 months. It was on clinical symptoms, serum thyroxine, TRAb, thyroid ultrasound and orbital computed tomography that diagnosis relied. CDR3 regions of TCR beta were amplified from RNA transcripts. An initial RT-PCR round employing HTBI primers preceded a second-round multiplex PCR. TCRdb passed the multiplex PCR reads through MiXCR, listing each CDR3 protein once. The table lists under 350,000 distinct CDR3 sequences, roughly 15% of them singletons.

This chain links TRBV5-4 with TRBJ2-5, with TRBD1 identical over 10 bases. Sequencing was performed on peripheral blood. The origin of this receptor is an adult man with Graves' ophthalmopathy. CDR3 nucleotides: TGTGCCAGCAGCCCGACAGGGGGCGAAGAGACCCAGTACTTC. Its protein product is CASSPTGGEETQYF.